This T cell receptor (beta chain) was captured in a study of blood T cell repertoires in COVID-19. Study-wide background: Whether acute or convalescent, the COVID-19 samples came from the United States, Italy and Spain. Sources were T cells, B-cell-depleted T cells, or PBMCs; the material itself was cDNA or gDNA.

Deletions cut 3 bases from V and 0 bases from J, with 5 bases between. Germline V CDR1 and CDR2: MNHNY, SVGAGI (reference sequence). CDR3 length: 14 amino acids. Authors' data handling: Reference gene primer amplification gave nucleated cell count estimates. Method: immunoSEQ multiplex PCR; TCRdb's copy keeps in-frame clones and lacks some. The V and J calls and the clone size are those of that table, but D and trimming were determined from the DNA. Of fewer than 180,000 clones listed, approximately 80% are singletons. The chain links TRBV6-6 to TRBJ1-4; D unclear. The sequenced material came from peripheral blood. The sequence was obtained from a man between 70 and 80 years old with acute or convalescent COVID-19. The CDR3 sequence is CASSYITTNEKLFF. Here the CDR3 DNA reads TGTGCCAGCAGTTATATAACAACTAATGAAAAACTGTTTTTT.